These 23 T cell receptor beta chains share one sample of origin, sequenced in a study of T cell responses to AZD1222 COVID-19 vaccine. Using immunoSEQ multiplex PCR, the repertoire was profiled, and TCRdb retains in-frame clones only, with some absent. The sample gives roughly 150,000 clones, around 90% of which show up once; around 1.5% is in the top ten. Sequencing used peripheral blood, obtained on day 0 of AZD1222 vaccination. The receptors originated from an adult in good health.

V is TRBV5-8 and J is TRBJ2-6; unclear D gene. Trimming cost V 1 base and J 4 bases, with 3 bases left between them. Germline V CDR1 and CDR2: SGHTS, YDEGEE. There are 13 residues in the CDR3. The CDR3 nucleotides read TGTGCCAGCAGCTTGTACGGGGCCAACGTCCTGACTTTC. Encoded protein: CASSLYGANVLTF.

The genes are TRBV27 and TRBJ1-6; possibly TRBD1 for D (5 bases). This CDR3 region has 13 residues. The V and J ends lost 5 bases and 7 bases respectively, with 9 bases between them. Germline V gene sequence: CDR1 MNHEY, CDR2 SMNVEV (reference sequence). Here the CDR3 reads CASSRTGNSPLHF. The CDR3 nucleotides are TGTGCCAGCAGTCGTACAGGAAATTCACCCCTCCACTTT.

The CDR3 coding sequence is TGTGCCACGGTGACAGGGGACAATCAGCCCCAGCATTTT. Amino acids: CATVTGDNQPQHF. V is TRBV19 and J is TRBJ1-5, with 8 bases identical to TRBD1. Germline CDR1 and CDR2: LNHDA and SQIVND (reference sequence). J gave up 3 bases and V 10 bases, and 5 bases lay outside the gene matches. The CDR3 spans 13 residues.

The rearrangement links TRBV13 to TRBJ1-3; D remains unclear. Trimming cost V 5 bases and J 3 bases, with 11 bases left between them. This CDR3 region has 14 residues. CDR1 is PRHDT, CDR2 FYEKMQ, per germline (reference sequence). The CDR3 DNA is TGTGCCAGCAGCCCATGGACCGTTGGAAACACCATATATTTT. This sequence encodes CASSPWTVGNTIYF.

DNA for the CDR3: TGTGCCAGCAGCCCGGGGGGTGCCTACGAGCAGTACTTC. Its translation is CASSPGGAYEQYF. This chain joins TRBV7-9 and TRBJ2-7, with 7 nucleotides matching TRBD2. Germline V CDR1 and CDR2: SEHNR, FQNEAQ (reference sequence). After removal of 5 bases from V and 2 bases from J, the junction contained 3 bases not matched to a gene. The CDR3 is 13 residues long.

A remark on this clone: The junction departs from germline at one end; a sequencing error may be responsible. J is TRBJ1-6 and V is TRBV7-9, with D possibly being TRBD1 (6 bases). The CDR3 covers 12 residues. Germline lookup yields CDR1 SEHNR and CDR2 FQNEAQ (reference sequence). The CDR3 loop is CAGSTGNSPLHF. In nucleotides, the CDR3 is TGTGCCGGCAGCACAGGGAATTCACCCCTCCACTTT.

V is TRBV29-1 and J is TRBJ2-7; D is ambiguous. V shed 3 bases and J shed 1 base, with 4 bases lying between them. The length of the CDR3 is 11 residues. In germline, CDR1 is SQVTM, CDR2 ANQGSEA. This chain's CDR3 is CSVEISYEQYF. The CDR3 coding sequence is TGCAGCGTTGAGATATCCTACGAGCAGTACTTC.

In this sample, this clone turned up a few times. The chain uses TRBV9 and TRBJ1-2; the match to TRBD1 covers 8 bases. CDR3 length: 14 residues. The V gene's germline CDR1 is SGDLS and CDR2 YYNGEE. J gave up 2 bases and V 3 bases, and 3 bases lay outside the gene matches. The CDR3 is CASSAQGANYGYTF. The CDR3 coding sequence is TGTGCCAGCAGCGCGCAGGGGGCGAACTATGGCTACACCTTC.

V and J are TRBV5-1 and TRBJ1-3; TRBD1 is a possible D gene (6 bases). The V gene lost 4 bases and the J gene lost 4 bases, with 18 bases spanning the gap. Germline CDR1 reads SGHRS; CDR2 reads YFSETQ. This CDR3 has 16 residues. CDR3 region: CASSPTPGHSGNTIYF. The CDR3 coding sequence is TGCGCCAGCAGCCCCACCCCGGGACACTCCGGAAACACCATATATTTT.

This sequence joins TRBV6-6 and TRBJ2-7; D is ambiguous. This CDR3 spans 16 amino acids. The V gene lost 8 bases and the J gene lost 1 base, with 21 bases spanning the gap. The germline V gene encodes CDR1 MNHNY and CDR2 SVGAGI (reference sequence). The DNA for the CDR3 is TGTGCCAGCGTCATGGTCCCGTTCGACCCATCCTACGAGCAGTACTTC. Translating it yields CASVMVPFDPSYEQYF.

V and J are TRBV7-2 and TRBJ1-6; D not certain. Germline values: CDR1 SGHTA, CDR2 FQGNSA. Trimming took off 1 base at V and 5 bases at J, with 12 bases between the two ends. The CDR3 has 16 amino acids. The CDR3 is CASSLDGLWNNSPLHF. The CDR3 DNA reads TGTGCCAGCAGCTTAGATGGTCTTTGGAATAATTCACCCCTCCACTTT.

This chain connects TRBV12-5 to TRBJ2-1, with 7 nucleotides matching TRBD2. The ends lost 1 base at V and 6 bases at J; junction bases unmatched: 12. The CDR3 loop spans 17 amino acids. Germline values: CDR1 LGHNT, CDR2 FRNRAP. The CDR3 sequence: CASGLESLAGVGNEQFF. The DNA for the CDR3 is TGTGCTAGTGGTTTGGAATCCCTGGCGGGAGTAGGCAATGAGCAGTTCTTC.

In its sample, this clone was seen once. The rearrangement uses TRBV6-1 and TRBJ1-3, with D perhaps matching TRBD1 (5 bases). Looked up from germline, CDR1 is MNHNS and CDR2 is SASEGT. The CDR3 extends over 15 amino acids. Trimming took off 0 bases at V and 3 bases at J, with 9 bases between the two ends. The DNA for the CDR3 is TGTGCCAGCAGTGAAGCCGGCAGGGTTGGAAACACCATATATTTT. Amino acid sequence: CASSEAGRVGNTIYF.

The chain carries TRBV9 and TRBJ1-6; possibly TRBD1 for D (5 bases). The V and J ends lost 4 bases and 5 bases respectively, with 13 bases between them. The germline V gene has CDR1 SGDLS and CDR2 YYNGEE. This CDR3 region has 15 residues. In DNA, the CDR3 is TGTGCCAGCAGCCCTTTGGGGCAGGATAATTCACCCCTCCACTTT. It yields the protein CASSPLGQDNSPLHF.

This chain uses TRBV20-1 with TRBJ2-7, with D perhaps matching TRBD2 (5 bases). The germline gives CDR1 DFQATT, CDR2 SNEGSKA (reference sequence). Trimming removed 4 bases from V and 3 bases from J, with 7 bases in between. The CDR3 consists of 11 residues. CDR3 in DNA: TGCAGTGCTACTGGACTCTACGAGCAGTACTTC. Translation: CSATGLYEQYF.

This chain joins TRBV2 and TRBJ2-1, with TRBD2 as a possible D gene (7 bases). Looked up from germline, CDR1 is SNHLY and CDR2 is FYNNEI. The CDR3 totals 15 residues. The ends were cut back, 3 bases at V and 2 bases at J, with 11 bases in the middle. The CDR3 bases are TGTGCCAGCAGTGACGAAGGGGGGGCCTACAATGAGCAGTTCTTC. It specifies CASSDEGGAYNEQFF.

V is TRBV6-5 and J is TRBJ1-6; 12 positions agree with TRBD1. CDR1 and CDR2 (germline): MNHEY, SVGAGI. The CDR3 extends over 15 amino acids. V lost 5 bases to trimming and J lost 13 bases; unmatched junction nucleotides: 9. The CDR3 is CASSSRDRGLSPLHF. The CDR3 nucleotides read TGTGCCAGCAGTAGCCGGGACAGGGGGCTTTCGCCCCTCCACTTT.

This chain connects TRBV6-5 to TRBJ1-2; 7 nucleotides match TRBD1. The ends lost 6 bases at V and 8 bases at J; junction bases unmatched: 9. This CDR3 has 13 amino acids. From germline, CDR1 is MNHEY and CDR2 SVGAGI. CDR3 coding DNA: TGTGCCAGCAGAGGTACACAGGGGTTGGGCTACACCTTC. This codes for CASRGTQGLGYTF.

This clone was seen a single time. This chain uses TRBV7-2 with TRBJ1-2, with TRBD1 as a possible D gene (6 bases). Looked up from germline, CDR1 is SGHTA and CDR2 is FQGNSA. V lost 4 bases and J lost 0, with 12 bases in between. The CDR3 totals 15 residues. The CDR3 loop reads CASSSRGAANYGYTF. DNA for the CDR3: TGTGCCAGCAGCTCCCGGGGGGCCGCTAACTATGGCTACACCTTC.

The rearrangement joins TRBV6-5 to TRBJ1-1; 10 nucleotides align to TRBD1. The CDR3 length is 14 residues. CDR1 and CDR2 from the germline V gene are MNHEY and SVGAGI. V shed 2 bases and J 10 bases; nucleotides not matched to a gene: 7. The DNA of the CDR3 is TGTGCCAGCAGTTACAGAGGACAGGGGGATTTAGCTTTCTTT. Translation gives CASSYRGQGDLAFF.

The rearrangement joins TRBV7-8 to TRBJ1-4, with a possible D match to TRBD1 (5 bases). The germline V gene encodes CDR1 SGHVS and CDR2 FQNEAQ. V lost 4 bases, J lost 5 bases, and 17 bases lay in between. The CDR3 is 16 amino acids. The CDR3 nucleotides are TGTGCCAGCAGCTACGAACCGGGACTGAGGAATGAAAAACTGTTTTTT. Protein sequence: CASSYEPGLRNEKLFF.

The chain links TRBV18 to TRBJ2-2, with no clear D. The germline V gene encodes CDR1 KGHSH and CDR2 LQKENI. V was cut by 3 bases and J by 7 bases, with 12 bases left in between. The CDR3 contains 14 residues. CDR3 DNA sequence: TGTGCCAGCTCACCCCTAAGGAATGGCGGGGAGCTGTTTTTT. Translated: CASSPLRNGGELFF.

This chain links TRBV5-1 with TRBJ2-2, with 9 bases lining up with TRBD2. CDR1 is SGHRS and CDR2 is YFSETQ in the germline V gene. CDR3 length: 15 residues. V lost 0 bases to trimming and J lost 7 bases; unmatched junction nucleotides: 4. CDR3 nucleotides: TGCGCCAGCAGCTTGGTGGGACTAGCAGGCGGGGAGCTGTTTTTT. The encoded protein is CASSLVGLAGGELFF.